Listed below are T cell receptor beta chains from one sample, sequenced in a study of long-term antiretroviral therapy in people with HIV. Generated by immunoSEQ multiplex PCR, the TCRdb table keeps only in-frame clones and is missing some. In the table there are 12,000 or so clones, 70% to 80% of which are singletons. The source was unsorted PBMCs, collected 3 to 3.2 years before starting antiretroviral therapy. The source of these receptors is a middle-aged man with HIV. Each CDR3 is given with its conserved first and last residue. A D gene is named only where the DNA matches it firmly. Only some rows state a clone size, as once, few, many or a class for expanded clones.

clone size: -; D gene: -; V gene: TRBV19; J gene: TRBJ1-1; CDR3 protein: CASSKGHLNTEAFF; CDR3 DNA: TGTGCCAGTAGTAAAGGTCACCTCAACACTGAAGCTTTCTTT
clone size: -; D gene: TRBD1; V gene: TRBV7-3; J gene: TRBJ2-5; CDR3 protein: CASSLASTGETQYF; CDR3 DNA: TGTGCCAGCAGCTTAGCCTCGACAGGGGAGACCCAGTACTTC
clone size: -; D gene: -; V gene: TRBV20-1; J gene: TRBJ1-1; CDR3 protein: CSAIDTEAFF; CDR3 DNA: TGCAGTGCTATAGACACTGAAGCTTTCTTT
clone size: once; D gene: -; V gene: TRBV7-9; J gene: TRBJ1-1; CDR3 protein: CASSSLAGTEAFF; CDR3 DNA: TGTGCCAGCAGTTCGTTGGCTGGCACTGAAGCTTTCTTT
clone size: -; D gene: -; V gene: TRBV28; J gene: TRBJ1-5; CDR3 protein: CASSLTRISNQPQHF; CDR3 DNA: TGTGCCAGCAGTTTGACAAGAATTAGCAATCAGCCCCAGCATTTT
clone size: medium-sized; D gene: -; V gene: TRBV27; J gene: TRBJ2-1; CDR3 protein: CASSFPRGRYNEQFF; CDR3 DNA: TGTGCCAGCAGTTTTCCGAGGGGACGCTACAATGAGCAGTTCTTC
clone size: -; D gene: -; V gene: TRBV7-2; J gene: TRBJ1-3; CDR3 protein: CASSAGNTIYF; CDR3 DNA: TGTGCCAGCAGCGCTGGAAACACCATATATTTT
clone size: -; D gene: -; V gene: TRBV27; J gene: TRBJ2-7; CDR3 protein: CASSFPSGAGQYF; CDR3 DNA: TGTGCCAGCAGTTTCCCATCGGGGGCCGGGCAGTACTTC
clone size: -; D gene: -; V gene: TRBV7-2; J gene: TRBJ1-1; CDR3 protein: CASRNTEAFF; CDR3 DNA: TGTGCCAGCAGGAACACTGAAGCTTTCTTT
clone size: -; D gene: -; V gene: TRBV5-6; J gene: TRBJ2-7; CDR3 protein: CASSLDAYEQYF; CDR3 DNA: TGTGCCAGCAGCTTGGATGCCTACGAGCAGTACTTC
clone size: -; D gene: -; V gene: TRBV4-3; J gene: TRBJ1-1; CDR3 protein: CASSQDSIGATEAFF; CDR3 DNA: TGCGCCAGCAGCCAAGATAGTATCGGTGCTACTGAAGCTTTCTTT
clone size: -; D gene: -; V gene: TRBV25-1; J gene: TRBJ2-1; CDR3 protein: CASSESGSAYEQFF; CDR3 DNA: TGTGCCAGCAGTGAATCTGGCAGTGCGTATGAGCAGTTCTTC
clone size: once; D gene: -; V gene: TRBV9; J gene: TRBJ1-5; CDR3 protein: CASSVGGASNQPQHF; CDR3 DNA: TGTGCCAGCAGCGTAGGGGGGGCTAGCAATCAGCCCCAGCATTTT
clone size: -; D gene: -; V gene: TRBV5-4; J gene: TRBJ2-1; CDR3 protein: CASSPGDRSYNEQFF; CDR3 DNA: TGTGCCAGCAGCCCAGGGGATCGCTCCTACAATGAGCAGTTCTTC
clone size: -; D gene: -; V gene: TRBV30; J gene: TRBJ2-1; CDR3 protein: CAWSPPGRADNEQFF; CDR3 DNA: TGTGCCTGGAGTCCACCTGGGCGGGCCGACAATGAGCAGTTCTTC
clone size: -; D gene: -; V gene: TRBV27; J gene: TRBJ1-5; CDR3 protein: CASSSSNNQPQHF; CDR3 DNA: TGTGCCAGCAGTTCCAGCAACAATCAGCCCCAGCATTTT